The clone carrying this TCR beta chain was recorded many times. The antigen is unknown. TCRdb independently ran MiXCR on the 5' RACE reads; one entry per CDR3 protein. The data contain around 13,000 distinct CDR3 sequences, about 4.6% of them singletons. The sample is drawn from a study of spatial heterogeneity in lung cancer. Study details: Compared with alpha-chain sequences, beta-chain sequences were consistently detected in greater numbers. The mean occurrence of each unique TCR and UMI combination in raw reads exceeded 9.5.

Study conclusions and caveats: Counts of expanded intratumoral alpha and beta TCRs tracked tumor mutation counts.

Regarding time point: sample taken at primary tumor resection. Sequencing was performed on whole RNA extracted from tumor and nontumor lung tissue, or from frozen PBMC, and the material was left unsorted. Germline loops: CDR1 SGHKS, CDR2 YYEKEE (reference sequence). Trimming cost V 3 bases and J 0 bases, with 12 bases left between them. The CDR3 totals 15 residues. The chain employs TRBV5-5 and TRBJ1-2; the D is unclear. This clonotype was obtained from a male donor with early-stage non-small cell lung cancer. The specimen was lung tumor tissue, collected at surgery. CDR3 region: CASSSRTLSNYGYTF. CDR3 bases: TGTGCCAGCAGCTCTAGGACCCTTTCTAACTATGGCTACACCTTC.